This T cell receptor (beta chain) originates from a study of OX40 agonist ivuxolimab in advanced cancers. In the study overall: Ivuxolimab, which targeted the costimulatory receptor OX40 (CD134), was an agonistic, fully human IgG2 monoclonal antibody. Intravenous ivuxolimab was administered to patients every 2 weeks at six dose levels: 0.01, 0.1, 0.3, 1.5, 3 and 10 mg/kg. Of the roughly 51 patients in dose escalation, some 20 had hepatocellular carcinoma, approximately 15 had melanoma, 9 had renal cell carcinoma and 9 had head and neck cancer. The dose-escalation cohort was about 86% male with a mean age of about 60 years, ranging from roughly 23 to 90. Patients were allowed to have had prior anti-PD-1, anti-PD-L1 or anti-CTLA-4 therapy, and roughly 40% of the dose-escalation patients had been treated with checkpoint inhibitors. Partial responses were achieved by three dose-escalation patients, of whom one had hepatocellular carcinoma and two had cutaneous melanoma. Peripheral TCRbeta sequencing aimed to test whether ivuxolimab altered TCR sequence diversity and caused clonal T-cell expansion. The paper covers the monotherapy dose-escalation part of the phase I ivuxolimab trial, which included N of about 50 patients. What the authors observed across the whole study: At doses of 0.1 to 3.0 mg/kg, clonal expansion of both CD4+ and CD8+ T cells in blood was seen between baseline and week 6. After ivuxolimab, CD8+ T cells had more expanded clones than CD4+ T cells on average. In the 0.1-3.0 mg/kg groups, partial responders had among the lowest normalized peripheral clonal expansion, particularly in CD8+ T cells. The antigen specificity of the clonally expanded peripheral T cells was not determined. Low levels of normalized T-cell clonal expansion were also seen in some nonresponding patients.

On this clone: It lacks a known antigen. No much larger clone is present one base from it, and per-base qualities are unavailable.

The trial excluded patients who had a history of autoimmune disease or who were on systemic immunosuppression. In every dose cohort, peripheral blood was drawn for TCR sequencing at baseline, cycle 4 day 1, and cycle 7 day 1. Samples were obtained from an open-label, multicenter, first-in-human phase I dose-escalation trial of ivuxolimab. Adults with locally advanced or metastatic head and neck squamous cell, hepatocellular, melanoma or renal cell carcinoma were enrolled in the trial. Before TCR sequencing, CD4+ T cells and CD8+ T cells were sorted from peripheral blood as separate populations. Genomic DNA was extracted from sorted cells for sequencing of the TCRbeta CDR3 region. The immunoSEQ Assay was used for sequencing of TCRbeta CDR3 regions. As stored in TCRdb, this immuneACCESS dataset retains in-frame rearrangements with V and J assigned. A fraction of the clones does not appear; measured against another copy, unresolved V genes explain less than half of the discrepancy, and the remainder lacks a known reason. Across this sample there are more than 45,000 clones, with about 90% seen only once. The ten largest clonotypes hold 3% to 4% of the sample.

This TCR derives from an adult with an advanced solid tumor such as melanoma, head and neck, liver or kidney cancer. The sequencing used CD4+ or CD8+ T cells sorted from blood, collected in a trial of the OX40 agonist ivuxolimab.

The sequenced DNA: TGCGCCAGCAGTCATGCGGGACAGTTGGATCAGCCCCAGCATTTT. The resulting protein is CASSHAGQLDQPQHF. The rearranged segments are TRBV23-1 and TRBJ1-5, with 7 bases aligning to TRBD1. TRBV23-1 is filed as an ORF, its function uncertain. V and J are trimmed by 3 bases and 5 bases, and the gene matches miss 7 bases of the junction. The CDR3 has 15 amino acids, counting the end cysteine and phenylalanine. The DNA shown is the 45-base CDR3, in frame from base 1.